The 5 T cell receptor beta chains below all came from one sample that was sequenced in a study of Ad26.COV2.S vaccination and SARS-CoV-2 variants. Assay used: immunoSEQ multiplex PCR; TCRdb lists only in-frame clones, some missing. Of about 440,000 clones in the sample, roughly 87% are singletons; the top ten hold around 4.5%. The treatment denotes: 15 to 20 received Ad26.COV2.S at low or high dose, single or two shots; roughly five received placebo; per-sample allocation not given. Sampling was performed 63 days after the first vaccine or placebo injection. This specimen consisted of peripheral blood, obtained in a trial of Ad26.COV2.S vaccine versus placebo. The receptors were gathered from a person between 18 and 60 years old who received the Ad26.COV2.S COVID-19 vaccine or a placebo.

The table lists this clone with a count of one. The V and J genes are TRBV27 and TRBJ2-1; the D gene is possibly TRBD2 (6 bases). Per germline, CDR1 MNHEY and CDR2 SMNVEV (reference sequence). Trimming pared 3 bases from V and 5 bases from J, leaving 14 bases between. CDR3 length: 15 residues. This chain's CDR3 is CASSLRLATNNEQFF. The DNA for the CDR3 is TGTGCCAGCAGTTTGCGGCTAGCGACGAACAATGAGCAGTTCTTC.

V gene TRBV14 combines with J gene TRBJ2-7, with TRBD2 matching over 8 bases. The V and J ends lost 2 bases and 1 base, in that order; junction bases with no gene match: 4. Germline V lookup: CDR1 SGHDN, CDR2 FVKESK. The CDR3 is made up of 15 amino acids. This CDR3 is CASSQTSGSSYEQYF. The CDR3, as DNA: TGTGCCAGCAGCCAAACTAGCGGATCTTCCTACGAGCAGTACTTC.

This clone was counted once. The gene calls are TRBV7-9 and TRBJ2-3; the match to TRBD2 covers 12 bases. The CDR3 consists of 17 residues. V trimming: 4 bases; J trimming: 2 bases; junction bases outside the gene matches: 7. Germline assignment: CDR1 SEHNR and CDR2 FQNEAQ (reference sequence). The CDR3 nucleotides are TGTGCCAGCAGCTCCCCGACTAGCGGGAGAGCCACAGATACGCAGTATTTT. Residues: CASSSPTSGRATDTQYF.

The chain uses TRBV5-6 and TRBJ1-2; D is undetermined. The CDR3 has 14 residues. The germline V gene encodes CDR1 SGHDT and CDR2 YYEEEE. The germline V and J ends were trimmed by 5 bases and 6 bases, with 17 bases remaining between them. This chain's CDR3 is CASSLSGAADGYTF. The CDR3 DNA is TGTGCCAGCAGTCTGAGCGGTGCGGCGGATGGCTACACCTTC.

The chain has TRBV29-1 and TRBJ2-5; 11 bases are a match to TRBD2. Per the germline V gene, CDR1 is SQVTM and CDR2 is ANQGSEA. The CDR3 covers 14 residues. Unmatched junction bases numbered 4, after V lost 7 bases and J lost 0 bases. In DNA form, the CDR3 reads TGCAGCGGAATACTAGCGGGGGACCAAGAGACCCAGTACTTC. It encodes CSGILAGDQETQYF.